The rows below give T cell receptor beta chains drawn from one sample of a study of T cell responses to AZD1222 COVID-19 vaccine. Assay used: immunoSEQ multiplex PCR; TCRdb lists only in-frame clones, some missing. Of over 100,000 clones in the sample, about 88% are singletons; the top ten hold approximately 15%. The starting material was peripheral blood, obtained on day 0 of AZD1222 vaccination. Receptor source: an adult in good health. Each CDR3 is given with its conserved first and last residue. Expanded clones are given a class, and other clones once, few, many or no size at all.

NA,TRBV9,TRBJ1-1,CASRGAQGTEAFF
NA,TRBV5-4,TRBJ1-2,CASTRRQGDGYTF
few,TRBV11-3,TRBJ1-1,CASSLGRRGVTEAFF
NA,TRBV6-5,TRBJ1-2,CASTTVTGIYGYTF
NA,TRBV30,TRBJ1-2,CAWSVGQGGYGYTF
NA,TRBV5-1,TRBJ2-1,CASSLGLADQYNEQFF
NA,TRBV4-1,TRBJ1-4,CASSQEGSGLGEKLFF
NA,TRBV30,TRBJ1-5,CAWRSTGQGMGQPQHF
NA,TRBV24-1,TRBJ2-6,CATSNRGSSGANVLTF
NA,TRBV7-2,TRBJ1-1,CASSPEQASSTEAFF
NA,TRBV19,TRBJ2-7,CASTDGTGSYEQYF
NA,TRBV6-6,TRBJ1-4,CASSYLTADRGELFF
NA,TRBV30,TRBJ2-5,CAWSLLPRGTQETQYF
NA,TRBV9,TRBJ1-3,CASSVGGGGNTIYF
NA,TRBV18,TRBJ1-6,CASSAVKGSPLHF
NA,TRBV3-1/TRBV3-2,TRBJ1-1,CASSPNPAGVTEAFF
NA,TRBV3-1/TRBV3-2,TRBJ2-2,CASSRQGAGGELFF
NA,TRBV6-2/TRBV6-3,TRBJ1-2,CASSTEAVGGFGYTF
NA,TRBV3-1/TRBV3-2,TRBJ2-1,CAPAAGGPYDEQFF
NA,TRBV7-2,TRBJ2-5,CASSSRTSGRYQETQYF
NA,TRBV6-5,TRBJ2-1,CASRTTGGTYNEQFF
NA,TRBV7-3,TRBJ2-5,CASSLNRTASRETQYF
NA,TRBV3-1/TRBV3-2,TRBJ2-3,CASSQDGLAGSTSTDTQYF
NA,TRBV9,TRBJ2-5,CASSVVGGETGETQYF
NA,TRBV15,TRBJ2-7,CATSPPQYDEQYF
NA,TRBV12-3/TRBV12-4,TRBJ2-1,CASSVNLKDEQFF
once,TRBV11-3,TRBJ1-1,CASTISGASTEAFF
NA,TRBV27,TRBJ1-6,CASSHRQAPSYNSPLHF
NA,TRBV27,TRBJ2-1,CASSLQPGGENEQFF
NA,TRBV7-9,TRBJ1-1,CASSLRQGMTEAFF
NA,TRBV7-9,TRBJ1-1,CASSLMVRGGTEAFF
NA,TRBV29-1,TRBJ2-1,CSGHGTASSYNEQFF
NA,TRBV7-2,TRBJ1-6,CASSLVTAHNSPLHF
once,TRBV6-5,TRBJ2-1,CASSYFGSADNEQFF
NA,TRBV5-1,TRBJ1-5,CASSLGGQGRNQPQHF
once,TRBV27,TRBJ1-6,CASSFIPPSSYNSPLHF
NA,TRBV6-5,TRBJ1-2,CATTLRAPTGYTF
NA,TRBV28,TRBJ2-7,CASSRPQGAYEQYF
NA,TRBV5-1,TRBJ1-1,CASSQGTGLTEAFF
NA,TRBV10-3,TRBJ2-1,CAISDSHREKLNEQFF